These 18 T cell receptor beta chains were sequenced from one sample in a study of T cells in Graves' hyperthyroidism and ophthalmopathy. Regions amplified from RNA transcripts were the TCR beta CDR3 regions. An initial round of RT-PCR targeting the TCR CDR3 relied on the HTBI primer set. TCRdb analysed the multiplex PCR reads with MiXCR anew, one entry per CDR3 protein. The sample shows approximately 640,000 distinct CDR3 sequences, roughly 17% of them seen only once. The specimen sequenced was blood. The receptors originated from a man aged 50 to 59 with Graves' hyperthyroidism.

This clonotype was found a few times. A much larger clone is a single base away; this may be a read error. V gene TRBV28 combines with J gene TRBJ1-6; weak D call: TRBD1 (6 bases). The CDR3 covers 15 residues. The germline gives CDR1 MDHEN, CDR2 SYDVKM. The CDR3: CASSPGGAKGSPPHF. DNA of the CDR3: TGTGCCAGCAGCCCGGGGGGGGCCAAAGGATCACCCCCCCACTTT.

This clonotype was seen at least ten times. V is TRBV5-8 and J is TRBJ2-5; D remains unclear. Germline V CDR1 and CDR2: SGHTS, YDEGEE. There are 14 residues in the CDR3. The V end was cut by 5 bases, the J end by 1 base, with 12 bases between. DNA of the CDR3: TGTGCCAGCAGTCCCTTGGTGTCCCAAGAGACCCAGTACTTC. Translation gives CASSPLVSQETQYF.

The chain combines TRBV5-1 with TRBJ1-2, with D unresolved. In germline, CDR1 is SGHRS, CDR2 YFSETQ. The CDR3 has 14 amino acids. The V and J ends lost 4 bases and 4 bases respectively, with 14 bases between them. CDR3: CASSQDRPSYGYTF. The CDR3 DNA reads as TGCGCCAGCAGCCAGGATCGACCATCCTATGGCTACACCTTC. The full variable domain, with the rest looked up from reference TRBV5-1 and TRBJ1-2, is KAGVTQTPRYLIKTRGQQVTLSCSPISGHRSVSWYQQTPGQGLQFLFEYFSETQRNKGNFPGRFSGRQFSNSRSEMNVSTLELGDSALYLCASSQDRPSYGYTFGSGTRLTVV.

Many counts were recorded for this clonotype. This sequence joins TRBV11-2 and TRBJ2-3; D is unclear. In germline, CDR1 is SGHAT, CDR2 FQNNGV. Trimming left V 3 bases short and J 4 bases short, with 8 bases between. The CDR3 consists of 13 residues. The CDR3 here is CASSFRLSDTQYF. The CDR3 DNA reads as TGTGCCAGCAGCTTCAGACTCTCAGATACGCAGTATTTT.

Many counts were recorded for this clonotype. V is TRBV28 and J is TRBJ2-1; TRBD1 matches 7 bases. V lost 1 base and J lost 1; bases outside the gene matches: 16. The CDR3 sequence is 20 residues long. Germline CDR1 and CDR2: MDHEN and SYDVKM. CDR3: CASSLLELTFGTDSYNEQFF. In DNA, the CDR3 is TGTGCCAGCAGTTTATTGGAGTTAACGTTCGGGACAGATTCCTACAATGAGCAGTTCTTC. The full variable domain, in which reference TRBV28 and TRBJ2-1 provide the parts outside the CDR3, is DVKVTQSSRYLVKRTGEKVFLECVQDMDHENMFWYRQDPGLGLRLIYFSYDVKMKEKGDIPEGYSVSREKKERFSLILESASTNQTSMYLCASSLLELTFGTDSYNEQFFGPGTRLTVL.

CDR3 loop: CASSFLRTSGSADTQYF. CDR3 DNA sequence: TGTGCCAGCAGCTTTTTAAGGACTAGCGGGAGCGCAGATACGCAGTATTTT. This chain connects TRBV7-2 to TRBJ2-3, with 13 bases lining up with TRBD2. The germline gives CDR1 SGHTA, CDR2 FQGNSA. This CDR3 is built from 17 residues. Losses at the gene ends were 3 bases for V and 4 bases for J; bases not matched to a gene: 7.

This clonotype came up a few times. V gene TRBV6-1 combines with J gene TRBJ2-7, with TRBD1 identical over 9 bases. The CDR3 extends over 14 amino acids. V shed 8 bases, J shed 0 bases, and the junction held 5 bases outside the gene matches. Per the germline V gene, CDR1 is MNHNS and CDR2 is SASEGT. This chain's CDR3 is CASCTGGSSYEQYF. DNA for the CDR3: TGTGCCAGCTGTACAGGGGGCAGCTCCTACGAGCAGTACTTC.

The DNA of the CDR3 is TGTGCCAGCAGTTTGTCCTCCGACCTTGGCTACGAGCAGTACTTC. As protein: CASSLSSDLGYEQYF. The chain carries TRBV28 and TRBJ2-7; no clear D gene. Trimming shortened V by 3 bases and J by 3 bases, and 15 bases separated the two germline ends. The germline V gene has CDR1 MDHEN and CDR2 SYDVKM. The CDR3 has 15 amino acids. The full variable domain, rest sourced from reference TRBV28 and TRBJ2-7, is DVKVTQSSRYLVKRTGEKVFLECVQDMDHENMFWYRQDPGLGLRLIYFSYDVKMKEKGDIPEGYSVSREKKERFSLILESASTNQTSMYLCASSLSSDLGYEQYFGPGTRLTVT.

The rearrangement uses TRBV20-1 and TRBJ2-1, with 10 bases lining up with TRBD2. The ends lost 3 bases at V and 5 bases at J; junction bases unmatched: 10. Looked up from germline, CDR1 is DFQATT and CDR2 is SNEGSKA (reference sequence). This CDR3 has 16 residues. In DNA form, the CDR3 reads TGCAGTGCTAGGGATTGGGGACTAGCGACAAACAATGAGCAGTTCTTC. Protein: CSARDWGLATNNEQFF.

This clonotype was seen a few times. This chain joins TRBV29-1 and TRBJ2-5; D is ambiguous. The V end was cut by 5 bases, the J end by 4 bases, with 8 bases between. The germline CDR1 and CDR2 sequences are SQVTM and ANQGSEA. The CDR3 contains 11 residues. CDR3 DNA: TGCAGCGTTACGGAGTTAGAGACCCAGTACTTC. Its translation is CSVTELETQYF. The full variable domain, with the rest looked up from reference TRBV29-1 and TRBJ2-5, is SAVISQKPSRDICQRGTSLTIQCQVDSQVTMMFWYRQQPGQSLTLIATANQGSEATYESGFVIDKFPISRPNLTFSTLTVSNMSPEDSSIYLCSVTELETQYFGPGTRLLVL.

V and J are TRBV6-2 or TRBV6-3 and TRBJ1-5; D gene ambiguous. V was shortened by 5 bases and J by 9 bases, with 14 bases between the two germline ends. This CDR3 has 13 residues. Per germline, CDR1 MNHEY and CDR2 SVGEGT. As DNA, the CDR3 is TGTGCCAGCAGTAACCCGACCGGGTTGCCCCAGCATTTT. Residues: CASSNPTGLPQHF.

This clonotype has at least ten counts. The CDR3 loop is CASSYLDQGAREKLFF. CDR3 bases: TGTGCCAGCAGCTACTTAGATCAGGGGGCGCGTGAAAAACTGTTTTTT. This chain connects TRBV12-3 or TRBV12-4 to TRBJ1-4; 8 bases match TRBD1. The V segment lost 6 bases and the J segment 7 bases; nucleotides outside the gene matches: 13. The CDR3 has 16 amino acids.

This chain connects TRBV28 to TRBJ2-7, with D possibly being TRBD1 (5 bases). V dropped 7 bases and J dropped 2 bases, with 12 bases sitting between them. The CDR3 runs to 13 residues. Germline V CDR1 and CDR2: MDHEN, SYDVKM. The CDR3 loop is CASTLGRAYEQYF. The CDR3 DNA sequence: TGTGCCAGCACCCTCGGCAGGGCCTACGAGCAGTACTTC.

The chain uses TRBV29-1 and TRBJ1-1; D unresolved. The germline gives CDR1 SQVTM, CDR2 ANQGSEA. Trimming took 2 bases from V and 5 from J, leaving 6 bases between them. The CDR3 runs 11 residues. As DNA, the CDR3 is TGCAGCGTTGAACAACTTACTGAAGCTTTCTTT. Amino acid sequence: CSVEQLTEAFF.

The J gene is TRBJ2-5, the V gene TRBV5-4, with 10 nucleotides matching TRBD1. Trimming cost V 9 bases and J 5 bases; bases outside gene matches: 13. The CDR3 extends over 15 amino acids. In germline, CDR1 is SGHNT, CDR2 YYREEE (reference sequence). The CDR3 here is CANSAGTGERETQYF. In nucleotides, the CDR3 is TGTGCCAACTCGGCCGGGACAGGGGAAAGGGAGACCCAGTACTTC.

This clonotype was seen repeatedly, ten times or more. This sequence joins TRBV28 and TRBJ2-7; 8 bases line up with TRBD2. V shed 3 bases, J shed 0 bases, and the junction held 4 bases outside the gene matches. Per the germline V gene, CDR1 is MDHEN and CDR2 is SYDVKM. CDR3 length: 15 residues. CDR3 region: CASSLAREVSYEQYF. In DNA, the CDR3 is TGTGCCAGCAGTTTGGCGCGGGAGGTCTCCTACGAGCAGTACTTC.

The sample holds many counts of this clonotype. V and J are TRBV4-1 and TRBJ1-1, with D possibly matching TRBD1 (5 bases). The CDR3 runs to 14 residues. The V end was cut by 4 bases, the J end by 4 bases, with 13 bases between. CDR1 is MGHRA and CDR2 is YSYEKL in the germline V gene. DNA of the CDR3: TGCGCCAGCAGCCCCTATGGGGGGTCCACTGAAGCTTTCTTT. It specifies CASSPYGGSTEAFF.

This clonotype was observed at least ten times. V is TRBV5-5 and J is TRBJ2-3; TRBD1 matches at 8 bases. This CDR3 comprises 16 residues. Looked up from germline, CDR1 is SGHKS and CDR2 is YYEKEE (reference sequence). The trim removed 1 base at V and 0 bases at J, leaving 4 bases unmatched. CDR3 sequence (DNA): TGTGCCAGCAGCTTGCGGACAGGGATGAGCACAGATACGCAGTATTTT. Its protein is CASSLRTGMSTDTQYF.